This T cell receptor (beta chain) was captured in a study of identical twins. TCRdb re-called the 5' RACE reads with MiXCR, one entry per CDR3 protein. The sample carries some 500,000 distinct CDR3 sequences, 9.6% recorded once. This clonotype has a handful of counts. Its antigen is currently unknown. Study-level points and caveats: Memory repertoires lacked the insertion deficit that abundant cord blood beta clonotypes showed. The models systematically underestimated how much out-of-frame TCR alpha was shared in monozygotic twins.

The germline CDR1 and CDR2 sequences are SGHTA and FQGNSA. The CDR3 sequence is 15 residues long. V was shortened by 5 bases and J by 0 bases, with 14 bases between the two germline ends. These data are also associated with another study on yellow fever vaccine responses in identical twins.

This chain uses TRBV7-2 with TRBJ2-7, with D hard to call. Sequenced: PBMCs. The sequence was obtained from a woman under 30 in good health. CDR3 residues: CASSPLGPLSYEQYF. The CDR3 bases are TGTGCCAGCAGCCCCCTAGGCCCCCTCTCCTACGAGCAGTACTTC. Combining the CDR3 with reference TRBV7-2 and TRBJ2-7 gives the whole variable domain GAGVSQSPSNKVTEKGKDVELRCDPISGHTALYWYRQSLGQGLEFLIYFQGNSAPDKSGLPSDRFSAERTGGSVSTLTIQRTQQEDSAVYLCASSPLGPLSYEQYFGPGTRLTVT.